This T cell receptor (beta chain) was observed in a study of CD8 T cells in ankylosing spondylitis. Whole-study results and caveats: Typical of ankylosing spondylitis blood, it appeared, was a TCR beta motif of about eight highly homologous variants.

CDR1 and CDR2 from the germline V gene are LNHDA and SQIVND (reference sequence). Trimming removed 1 base from V and 2 bases from J, with 8 bases in between. This CDR3 has 15 amino acids. This clonotype showed up many times. The antigen remains undetermined. With molecular barcodes, quantitative 5'-RACE was used to make the TCR beta libraries. TCRdb reprocessed the 5' RACE reads via MiXCR and lists one record per CDR3 protein. The sample yields 200,000 to 250,000 distinct CDR3 sequences, under 12% seen once. The sample consisted of blood, either unsorted or a sorted T cell fraction (not recorded which). This TCR was sampled from a male donor with ankylosing spondylitis or in good health (not recorded which). The chain joins TRBV19 to TRBJ2-2, with D uncertain. The CDR3 DNA is TGTGCCAGTAGTATAGGGACGGACAACACCGGGGAGCTGTTTTTT. Amino acids: CASSIGTDNTGELFF.